A single TCR beta chain is shown here with its context. This clone was detected once. This clone's antigen is unknown. A read error may produce the germline difference seen at one junction end. The data belong to a study of blood T cell repertoires in COVID-19 (dated by TCRdb to the early 2020s). At the level of the whole study: Collaborator samples came from the United States, Italy and Spain and covered acute and convalescent phases of COVID-19. The material from the prospective study consisted of cDNA or gDNA derived from T cells, B-cell-depleted T cells, or PBMCs. Where HLA class I and class II types were available, the types were taken from metadata supplied by the sample provider, not from assay-based typing. Subjects who had been exposed to COVID-19, were actively infected with it, or had recovered from it provided the deeply sampled blood TCRbeta repertoires that made up the dataset. Samples were obtained from the ongoing ImmuneRACE study (first 160 participants) and from roughly 1,300 subjects provided by 6 global collaborators. The repertoires were released in a freely available public database meant as a resource for research on the immune response to SARS-CoV-2. The sample metadata nearly always contained a de-identified subject ID, COVID-19 status, age in years and sex. Results the study describes overall, beyond this receptor: The quantity of clinical and demographic metadata differed by source and by participant and was supplied without curation.

From the germline V gene, CDR1 is SQVTM and CDR2 is ANQGSEA. Including cysteine and phenylalanine, the CDR3 has 11 amino acids. Solely the CDR3 DNA is kept, with 33 bases framed from the first base. Whole blood was collected in K2EDTA tubes by collaborating institutions according to the institutions' own protocols. Collaborator samples were shipped for TCRbeta analysis as frozen whole blood, isolated PBMCs, or DNA extracted from either sample type. TCRbeta CDR3 regions were amplified from genomic DNA by means of the immunoSEQ Assay, a bias-controlled multiplex PCR. Concerning the study's data processing: Within the assay, amplification of reference gene primers was used to estimate how many nucleated cells each sample contained. Sequence reads were collapsed and filtered to measure the absolute abundance of every unique TCRbeta CDR3 rearrangement. For each sample, productive Simpson clonality was calculated as the square root of Simpson's diversity index over productive rearrangements. TCRdb carries this immuneACCESS record with in-frame sequences only. Its versions omit some clonotypes, under half of them owing to an unresolved V gene in the studies checked, with the rest unexplained. The DNA was the basis for D and trimming; V, J and clone size are from that table. Within this sample are about 260,000 clones, with around 80% of them counted one time only. Together, the top ten hold 4.2% of the sample.

The sequence derives from a man in his 60s with acute or convalescent COVID-19. Sequencing was carried out using peripheral blood. The chain is assembled from TRBV29-1 and TRBJ2-7; the D gene cannot be resolved reliably. In nucleotides, the sequence is TGCAGCGTTGAAGATTTGGGTCAGCGCAACTTC. This sequence encodes CSVEDLGQRNF.